The 9 T cell receptor beta chains below come from one sample, sequenced in a study of CD8+CD57+ T cells in acquired aplastic anemia. Genomic DNA was employed as the template in profiling TCR beta VDJ and CDR3. TCRdb used MiXCR to reprocess the reads, holding one entry per CDR3 protein. The sample holds some 150,000 distinct CDR3 sequences; about two thirds are singletons and the top ten take roughly half. Individuals selected for sequencing had exhibited CD8+CD57+ cell expansion on flow cytometry. Sequencing was carried out using sorted CD4+, CD8+, or CD8+CD57+ T cells (not recorded which) from PBMCs. These receptors were taken from a human donor with aplastic anemia.

The chain uses TRBV7-9 and TRBJ2-3; tentative D call: TRBD1 (6 bases). The CDR3 is made up of 15 amino acids. CDR1 is SEHNR and CDR2 is FQNEAQ in the germline V gene (reference sequence). Trimming took off 5 bases at V and 5 bases at J, with 17 bases between the two ends. The CDR3 region is CASSPAQGVLDTQYF. The CDR3 DNA is TGTGCCAGCAGCCCGGCACAGGGAGTGCTAGATACGCAGTATTTT.

This clonotype was seen at least ten times. This chain connects TRBV9 to TRBJ2-3; 10 bases match TRBD2. J gave up 0 bases and V 6 bases, and 7 bases lay outside the gene matches. This CDR3 is 16 amino acids long. Germline CDR1 reads SGDLS; CDR2 reads YYNGEE. CDR3 sequence: CASNLGTSVSTDTQYF. DNA of the CDR3: TGTGCCAGCAACCTCGGGACTAGCGTTAGCACAGATACGCAGTATTTT.

This clonotype was picked up many times. The chain has TRBV6-4 and TRBJ2-6; D ambiguous. Germline V gives CDR1 MRHNA, CDR2 SNTAGT. Between the trimmed V and J ends, which lost 4 bases and 4 bases, there was a span of 5 bases. The CDR3 consists of 13 residues. The CDR3 loop reads CASSGAGANVLTF. The CDR3 region has the DNA TGTGCCAGCAGTGGGGCAGGGGCCAACGTCCTGACTTTC.

A single count supports this clonotype. V is TRBV5-4 and J is TRBJ2-3; D perhaps matches TRBD2 (6 bases). Trimming removed 1 base at V and 3 bases at J, with 9 bases between. Germline-derived CDR1 and CDR2 are SGHNT and YYREEE (reference sequence). This CDR3 spans 14 amino acids. CDR3 amino acids: CASSLRGITDTQYF. The CDR3 DNA follows: TGTGCCAGCAGCTTGCGGGGGATTACAGATACGCAGTATTTT.

Points on this clonotype: Germline is not matched at one junction end, which may reflect a read error. This chain joins TRBV6-4 and TRBJ1-5; 12 bases are a match to TRBD1. Germline-derived CDR1 and CDR2 are MRHNA and SNTAGT. The CDR3 length is 15 residues. The CDR3 DNA reads as TGTGCCAGCAGTGCCGGGACAGGGGGCAATGAGCCCCAGCATTTT. This encodes CASSAGTGGNEPQHF.

This clonotype was observed a few times. The chain uses TRBV20-1 and TRBJ2-7; 10 nucleotides align to TRBD2. The germline CDR1 and CDR2 sequences are DFQATT and SNEGSKA (reference sequence). Trimming cost V 4 bases and J 0 bases; bases outside gene matches: 6. The CDR3 length is 15 residues. DNA for the CDR3: TGCAGTGCTAATCCGGGACTAGCGAGCTCCTACGAGCAGTACTTC. Amino acids: CSANPGLASSYEQYF.

The chain carries TRBV7-9 and TRBJ1-4; unclear D gene. This CDR3 spans 14 amino acids. CDR1 is SEHNR, CDR2 FQNEAQ, per germline (reference sequence). Trimming took 8 bases from V and 5 from J, leaving 15 bases between them. The DNA of the CDR3 is TGTGCCAGCCAGGCCGGATATCAGAATGAAAAACTGTTTTTT. Translation: CASQAGYQNEKLFF.

The rearrangement joins TRBV7-8 to TRBJ2-1, with 9 bases matching TRBD2. This CDR3 region has 17 residues. V shed 5 bases, J shed 2 bases, and the junction held 10 bases outside the gene matches. The germline CDR1 and CDR2 sequences are SGHVS and FQNEAQ. The CDR3, as DNA: TGTGCCAGCAGCCGAACCCCAGGACTAGCGACCTACAATGAGCAGTTCTTC. Translating gives CASSRTPGLATYNEQFF. The full variable domain, completed using reference TRBV7-8 and TRBJ2-1, is GAGVSQSPRYKVAKRGQDVALRCDPISGHVSLFWYQQALGQGPEFLTYFQNEAQLDKSGLPSDRFFAERPEGSVSTLKIQRTQQEDSAVYLCASSRTPGLATYNEQFFGPGTRLTVL.

As concerns this clonotype: The conserved phenylalanine or tryptophan is not found at the CDR3 terminus, so this likely reflects a read error. Because the CDR3's place on the DNA is in doubt, the DNA is left out and the CDR3 is given as listed by TCRdb. The chain joins TRBV4-2 to TRBJ1-3. The length of the CDR3 is 8 amino acids, counting both ends. CDR1 is LGHNA and CDR2 is YNFKEQ in the germline V gene. This CDR3 is CASSPRTA.